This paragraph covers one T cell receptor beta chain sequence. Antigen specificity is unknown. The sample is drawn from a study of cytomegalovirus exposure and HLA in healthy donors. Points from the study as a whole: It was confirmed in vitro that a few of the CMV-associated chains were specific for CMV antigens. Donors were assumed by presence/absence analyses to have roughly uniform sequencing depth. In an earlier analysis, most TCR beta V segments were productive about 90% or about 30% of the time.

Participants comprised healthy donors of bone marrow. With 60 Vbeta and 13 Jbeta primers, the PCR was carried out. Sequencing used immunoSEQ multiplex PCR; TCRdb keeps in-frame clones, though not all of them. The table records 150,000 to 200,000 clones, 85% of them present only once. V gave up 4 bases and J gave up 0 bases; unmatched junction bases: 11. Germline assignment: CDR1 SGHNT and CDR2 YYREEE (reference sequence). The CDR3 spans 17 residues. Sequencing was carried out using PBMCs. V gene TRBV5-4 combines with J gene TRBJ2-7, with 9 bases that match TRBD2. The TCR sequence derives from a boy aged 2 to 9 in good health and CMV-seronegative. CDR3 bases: TGTGCCAGCAGCAAGGGACTAGCCGTCTCGAGCTCCTACGAGCAGTACTTC. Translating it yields CASSKGLAVSSSYEQYF.